This paragraph covers one T cell receptor beta chain sequence. Trimming removed 0 bases at V and 5 bases at J, with 10 bases between. Looked up from germline, CDR1 is LGHNA and CDR2 is YNFKEQ. The CDR3 consists of 14 residues. The sample belongs to a study of blood T cell repertoires in COVID-19. Overall study context: From the United States, Italy and Spain came samples of acute and convalescent COVID-19.

Authors' analysis steps: How many nucleated cells were present was estimated from reference gene primer amplification. Clones were read by immunoSEQ multiplex PCR, and TCRdb kept only the in-frame ones, dropping some. V and J calls and clone size follow that table, whereas D and trimming were derived from the DNA. The table records about 160,000 clones, 60% to 85% of them present only once. The receptor was isolated from a man aged 65-85 years with acute or convalescent COVID-19. The genes are TRBV4-2 and TRBJ1-2; D is undetermined. Sequencing was done on a sample of peripheral blood. CDR3 nucleotides: TGTGCCAGCAGCCAAGAGGAGGAAGGATATGGCTACACCTTC. It yields the protein CASSQEEEGYGYTF.